Detailed here is one T cell receptor beta chain. The data belong to a study of T cell clonotyping in hematopoietic cell transplantation. Sequenced by immunoSEQ multiplex PCR; TCRdb stores in-frame clones only, minus some. The sample lists fewer than 20,000 clones, about 71% seen once, with approximately 9% in the top ten. V was pared by 0 bases and J by 1 base, with 5 bases of the junction left unmatched. Per the germline V gene, CDR1 is SGHRS and CDR2 is YFSETQ. The CDR3 is made up of 16 amino acids. The chain is built from TRBV5-1 and TRBJ2-7; 9 nucleotides match TRBD1. This TCR was recovered from a woman in her sixties in good health. Some clones in this sample may be carry-over from other donors' samples. Sequenced: peripheral blood mononuclear cells. The CDR3 is CASSLAAGTGSYEQYF. CDR3 in DNA: TGCGCCAGCAGCTTGGCCGCTGGGACAGGGTCCTACGAGCAGTACTTC.